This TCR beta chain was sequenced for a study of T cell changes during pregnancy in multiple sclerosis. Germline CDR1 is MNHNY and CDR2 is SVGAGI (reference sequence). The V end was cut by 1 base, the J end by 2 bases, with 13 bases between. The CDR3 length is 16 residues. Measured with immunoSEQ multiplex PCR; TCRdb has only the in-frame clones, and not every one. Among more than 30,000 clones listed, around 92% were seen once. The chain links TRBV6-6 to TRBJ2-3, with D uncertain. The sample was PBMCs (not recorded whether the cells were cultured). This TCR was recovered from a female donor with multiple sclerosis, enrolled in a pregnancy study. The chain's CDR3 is CASSYFQSLDTDTQYF. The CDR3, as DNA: TGTGCCAGCAGTTACTTCCAAAGTCTAGACACAGATACGCAGTATTTT.